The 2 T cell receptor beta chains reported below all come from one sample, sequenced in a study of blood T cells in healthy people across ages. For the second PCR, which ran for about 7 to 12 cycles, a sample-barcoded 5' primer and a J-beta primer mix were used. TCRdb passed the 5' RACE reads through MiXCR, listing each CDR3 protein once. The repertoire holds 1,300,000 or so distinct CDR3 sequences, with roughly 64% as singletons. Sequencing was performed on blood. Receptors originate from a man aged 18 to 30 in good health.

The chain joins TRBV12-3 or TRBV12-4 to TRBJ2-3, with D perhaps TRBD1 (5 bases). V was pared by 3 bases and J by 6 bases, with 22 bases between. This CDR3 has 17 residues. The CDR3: CASSLGLRIGPHDTQYF. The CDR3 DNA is TGTGCCAGCAGTTTGGGGCTGCGGATAGGGCCCCATGATACGCAGTATTTT.

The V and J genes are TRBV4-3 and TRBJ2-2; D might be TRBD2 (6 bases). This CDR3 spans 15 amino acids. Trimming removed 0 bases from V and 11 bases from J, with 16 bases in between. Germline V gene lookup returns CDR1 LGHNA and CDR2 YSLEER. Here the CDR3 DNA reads TGCGCCAGCAGCCAAGAAAGACTAGTGTTTGAAGAGCTGTTTTTT. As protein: CASSQERLVFEELFF.